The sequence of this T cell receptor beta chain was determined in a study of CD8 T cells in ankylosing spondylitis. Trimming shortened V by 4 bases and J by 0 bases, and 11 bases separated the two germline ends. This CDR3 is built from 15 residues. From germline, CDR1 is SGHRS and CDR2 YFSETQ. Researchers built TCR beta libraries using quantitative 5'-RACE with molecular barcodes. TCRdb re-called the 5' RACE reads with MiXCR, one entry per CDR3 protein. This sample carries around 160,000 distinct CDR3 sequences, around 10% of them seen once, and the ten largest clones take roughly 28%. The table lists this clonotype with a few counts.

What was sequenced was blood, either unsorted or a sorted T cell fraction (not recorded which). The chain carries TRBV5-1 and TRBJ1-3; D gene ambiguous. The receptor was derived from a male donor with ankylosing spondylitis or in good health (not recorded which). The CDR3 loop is CASSPRLSSGNTIYF. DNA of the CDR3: TGCGCCAGCAGCCCGCGGCTATCCTCTGGAAACACCATATATTTT.